The rows below give T cell receptor beta chains drawn from one sample of a study of blood T cell repertoires in COVID-19. Produced via immunoSEQ multiplex PCR; TCRdb's table is partial and in-frame only. The table includes roughly 120,000 clones, around 80% detected once. The material sequenced was peripheral blood. These receptors came from a woman aged 55 to 70 with acute or convalescent COVID-19. CDR3s include the opening cysteine and the closing phenylalanine or tryptophan. The D gene is left open where the match is weak. The size field is filled for only some rows; it gives once, few, many or a size class.

>NA|TRBD1|TRBV19|TRBJ1-1
TGTGCCAGTAGTACCCAGGGGGCTGGAGCTTTCTTT
CASSTQGAGAFF
>NA|TRBD2|TRBV19|TRBJ2-3
TGTGCCAGTAGTATAGCTAGCGGGGGGCCCACAGATACGCAGTATTTT
CASSIASGGPTDTQYF
>NA|NA|TRBV27|TRBJ1-1
TGTGCCAGCAGTTTGGGGGCCGGACTGAACACTGAAGCTTTCTTT
CASSLGAGLNTEAFF
>NA|NA|TRBV19|TRBJ2-2
TGTGCCAGTAGTATGTCGGACACCTACACCGGGGAGCTGTTTTTT
CASSMSDTYTGELFF
>NA|NA|TRBV7-9|TRBJ1-6
TGTGCCAGCACCCCAAGGACAGATTCACCCCTCCACTTT
CASTPRTDSPLHF
>NA|NA|TRBV3-1/TRBV3-2|TRBJ2-3
TGTGCCACGACGCGGGGAGCTAGCACAGATACGCAGTATTTT
CATTRGASTDTQYF
>NA|TRBD1|TRBV11-2|TRBJ2-7
TGTGCCAGCAGCGATCGGACAGGGCCCTACGAGCAGTACTTC
CASSDRTGPYEQYF
>NA|NA|TRBV30|TRBJ1-5
TGTGCCTGGGGACTTAGTGGGGATAATCAGCCCCAGCATTTT
CAWGLSGDNQPQHF
>once|NA|TRBV19|TRBJ1-6
TGTGCCAGTAGTATTGGAGGGGTCCACGGTGATTCACCCCTCCACTTT
CASSIGGVHGDSPLHF
>NA|NA|TRBV19|TRBJ1-5
TGTGCCAGTAGTTCATCACATGGACAGTTATGGGCCCAGCATTTT
CASSSSHGQLWAQHF
>NA|NA|TRBV6-2/TRBV6-3|TRBJ1-5
NA
CASSSSGQVNQPQHF
>NA|NA|TRBV6-5|TRBJ1-6
TGTGCCAGCAGCCCCACAGCCTATTTCTCACCCCTCCACTTT
CASSPTAYFSPLHF
>NA|NA|TRBV6-5|TRBJ2-1
TGTGCCAGCAGTTATGGTCGGGGTGGTTCCTACAATGAGCAGTTCTTC
CASSYGRGGSYNEQFF
>NA|NA|TRBV12-3/TRBV12-4|TRBJ1-1
TGTGCCAGCAGTGTAAACACTGAAGCTTTCTTT
CASSVNTEAFF
>NA|NA|TRBV24-1|TRBJ2-5
TGTGCCACCAGTGCCCAAGGGACACAAGAGACCCAGTACTTC
CATSAQGTQETQYF
>NA|NA|TRBV5-4|TRBJ2-2
TGTGCCAGCAGTAGAGGGGGGAACACCGGGGAGCTGTTTTTT
CASSRGGNTGELFF
>NA|TRBD1|TRBV9|TRBJ2-1
TGTGCCAGCAGCGCCTTCCCCTCGGGACAGGGGAATGAGCAGTTCTTC
CASSAFPSGQGNEQFF
>NA|NA|TRBV29-1|TRBJ2-3
TGCAGCGTTGAAGCCCGAGAGAGCACAGATACGCAGTATTTT
CSVEARESTDTQYF
>NA|TRBD2|TRBV7-9|TRBJ2-2
TGTGCCAGCAGCCACCGGGGACTAACATCTCTTACCGGGGAGCTGTTTTTT
CASSHRGLTSLTGELFF
>NA|NA|TRBV4-1|TRBJ1-1
TGCGCCAGCAGCCAACCCAAAGGGAGGGCTTTTAGGGGCACTGAAGCTTTCTTT
CASSQPKGRAFRGTEAFF
>NA|TRBD2|TRBV7-8|TRBJ2-3
TGTGCCAGCAGCCCCCTGGCAACTAGCGGGGGAGGAACAGATACGCAGTATTTT
CASSPLATSGGGTDTQYF
>NA|NA|TRBV18|TRBJ1-1
TGTGCCAGCTCCAAAGCCGGGGGAGGCACTGAAGCTTTCTTT
CASSKAGGGTEAFF
>NA|NA|TRBV24-1|TRBJ1-1
TGTGCCACCAGTGACAGGGTGGGTGAAGCTTTCTTT
CATSDRVGEAFF
>NA|NA|TRBV6-5|TRBJ1-2
TGTGCCAGCAGCCAAATGGGAGCCAATGGCTACACCTTC
CASSQMGANGYTF
>few|NA|TRBV6-6|TRBJ1-6
TGTGCCAGCAGTTACTCGAATCAGGGGTACCCCCTCCACTTT
CASSYSNQGYPLHF
>once|TRBD1|TRBV19|TRBJ1-1
TGTGCCAGCGGACAGGGGTATTTTATGAACACTGAAGCTTTCTTT
CASGQGYFMNTEAFF
>NA|NA|TRBV11-2|TRBJ1-5
TGTGCCAGCAGCTTAAGAAGAGATCAGCCCCAGCATTTT
CASSLRRDQPQHF
>NA|NA|TRBV24-1|TRBJ2-2
TGTGCCACCAGTCAGGAGAACACCGGGGAGCTGTTTTTT
CATSQENTGELFF
>NA|TRBD1|TRBV29-1|TRBJ1-4
TGCAGCGTTGGAGCGACAGGGGTAACTAATGAAAAACTGTTTTTT
CSVGATGVTNEKLFF
>NA|TRBD1|TRBV7-6|TRBJ1-6
TGTGCCAGCAGCACCCGGGACAGGTCTTATAATTCACCCCTCCACTTT
CASSTRDRSYNSPLHF
>NA|NA|TRBV19|TRBJ2-2
TGTGCCAGTAGGTACGCGGGACCGGGCACCGGGGAGCTGTTTTTT
CASRYAGPGTGELFF
>NA|TRBD1|TRBV27|TRBJ2-7
TGTGCCAGCAGGCTGGTAGGGGGCAACGAGCAGTACTTC
CASRLVGGNEQYF
>NA|TRBD2|TRBV4-2|TRBJ2-1
TGTGCCAGCAGCCCTGAGCGGGGCTCCTACAATGAGCAGTTCTTC
CASSPERGSYNEQFF